This T cell receptor beta chain was documented in a study of T cells in Graves' hyperthyroidism and ophthalmopathy. Amplification yielded TCR beta CDR3 regions, with RNA transcripts as the source. When the TCR CDR3 underwent first-round RT-PCR, the HTBI primer set was used. TCRdb itself ran the multiplex PCR reads through MiXCR, one entry per CDR3 protein. This table holds 640,000 or so distinct CDR3 sequences, 14% found once. This clonotype was counted a few times. V gave up 2 bases and J gave up 5 bases, with 10 bases separating them. CDR1 is MNHEY and CDR2 is SVGEGT in the germline V gene. The CDR3 has 13 amino acids.

Sequencing was done on a sample of blood. This TCR came from a woman under 30 with Graves' ophthalmopathy. V gene TRBV6-2 or TRBV6-3 combines with J gene TRBJ2-7; D is unresolved. CDR3 bases: TGTGCCAGCAGTTACCTCTCCGCCCACGAGCAGTACTTC. It yields the protein CASSYLSAHEQYF.